This TCR beta chain was sequenced for a study of CD8 T cells in Susac syndrome (dated by TCRdb to between 2018 and 2021). Concerning the study at large: Whether CD8+ T cell activation and differentiation in Susac syndrome was antigen driven was tested using repertoire sequencing.

High-throughput TCR beta sequencing profiled peripheral blood CD8+ and CD4+ T cells from healthy donors, Susac syndrome patients and multiple sclerosis patients. The multiple sclerosis controls were treatment-naive patients whose relapsing-remitting disease, either stable or active, fulfilled the revised McDonald criteria. CD8+ TEMRA cells were enriched by FACS, while bulk CD8+ and CD4+ T cells were purified by magnetic negative isolation. Blood was collected in EDTA tubes and processed within 24 hours, with PBMCs isolated through density gradient centrifugation. PBMCs intended for TCR sequencing were cryopreserved in liquid nitrogen and thawed later in a water bath at 37 degrees C. The sorted or isolated CD4+, CD8+ and CD8+ TEMRA cells reached a purity of at least 90%. To note about this clonotype: Its antigen is still unknown. No quality values exist for individual bases; no much larger clone is one base distant.

RNA was extracted with the RNeasy kit and roughly 0.45 to 1 ug was reverse transcribed using random hexamers. TCR beta CDR3 regions were amplified with the immunoSEQ multiplex PCR assay covering 54 Vbeta and 13 Jbeta segments. PCR amplification bias was corrected using a synthetic template baseline for primer optimization and computational correction. On the study's bioinformatics: Only productive sequences were kept, with reads annotated to V, D and J genes according to IMGT and analyzed in immunoSEQ Analyzer. To calculate clonality, Shannon entropy was normalized by log2 of the number of productive unique sequences and then subtracted from one. Public and private clones were assessed among the 100 most prevalent clones of each patient and control. Clones were defined as Susac-specific if absent from the healthy and MS cohorts, from over a thousand published viral clones and from other ImmuneACCESS disease sequences. In-frame beta chains were kept once TCRdb had trimmed the public reads at Q25 with fastp and called clones with MiXCR. Each record represents a unique CDR3 protein, reported with the most common genes and DNA among its rows. The V and J calls shown here were made by TCRdb, not taken from the authors' results. In this sample the table shows 55,000 to 85,000 distinct CDR3 sequences, over 95% of which occur a single time. The ten biggest clones cover around 0.11% of the sample.

The germline V gene yields ENHRY for CDR1 and SYGVKD for CDR2. Deletion took 0 bases off V and 8 bases off J, with a span of 19 bases between the germline ends. The CDR3, cysteine through phenylalanine, is 16 amino acids long. Only the CDR3 portion is preserved as DNA: 48 bases, with reading frame beginning at the first base. The full study reports these points: The number of individuals in the TCR sequencing and HLA analysis was recognized as being relatively small.

The clonotype comes from a human donor with multiple sclerosis. The source material was CD4+ T cells from PBMCs. The sequence joins TRBV10-3 to TRBJ1-2; the D gene is possibly TRBD1, with 6 bases matching. The base sequence is TGTGCCATCAGTGAGTCGACCCACAGGGTCTTTGGCGGCTACACCTTC. This gives the protein CAISESTHRVFGGYTF.